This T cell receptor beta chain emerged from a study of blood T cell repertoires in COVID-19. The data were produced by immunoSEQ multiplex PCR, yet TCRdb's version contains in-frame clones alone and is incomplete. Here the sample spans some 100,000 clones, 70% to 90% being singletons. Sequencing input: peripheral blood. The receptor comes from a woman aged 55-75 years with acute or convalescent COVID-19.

CDR3 nucleotide sequence: TGTGCCAGCAGCGCTAGTGTTGGGAATGAGCAGTTCTTC. It is translated as CASSASVGNEQFF. This chain uses TRBV11-2 with TRBJ2-1, with no clear D. The CDR3 is 13 amino acids. Trimming shortened V by 5 bases and J by 7 bases, and 12 bases separated the two germline ends. Per the germline V gene, CDR1 is SGHAT and CDR2 is FQNNGV. The full variable domain, in which reference TRBV11-2 and TRBJ2-1 provide the parts outside the CDR3, is EAGVAQSPRYKIIEKRQSVAFWCNPISGHATLYWYQQILGQGPKLLIQFQNNGVVDDSQLPKDRFSAERLKGVDSTLKIQPAKLEDSAVYLCASSASVGNEQFFGPGTRLTVL.